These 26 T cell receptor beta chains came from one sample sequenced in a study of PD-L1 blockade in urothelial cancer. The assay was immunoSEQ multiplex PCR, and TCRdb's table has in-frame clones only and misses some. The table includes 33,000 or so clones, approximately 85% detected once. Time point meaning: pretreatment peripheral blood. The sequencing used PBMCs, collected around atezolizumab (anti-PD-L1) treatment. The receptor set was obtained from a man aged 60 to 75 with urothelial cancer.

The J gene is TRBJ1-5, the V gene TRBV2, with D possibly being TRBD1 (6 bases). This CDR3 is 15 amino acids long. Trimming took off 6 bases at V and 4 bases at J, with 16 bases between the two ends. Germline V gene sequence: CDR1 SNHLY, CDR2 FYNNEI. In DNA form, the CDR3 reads TGTGCCAGCAGGGGGCCGGCAGGGGCTAATCAGCCCCAGCATTTT. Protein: CASRGPAGANQPQHF.

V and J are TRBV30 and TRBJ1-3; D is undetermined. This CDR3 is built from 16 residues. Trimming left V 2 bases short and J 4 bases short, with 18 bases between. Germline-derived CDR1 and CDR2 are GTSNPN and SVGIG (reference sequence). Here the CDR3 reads CAWSSLKLYPGNTIYF. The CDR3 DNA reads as TGTGCCTGGAGTTCCCTCAAACTCTATCCCGGAAACACCATATATTTT.

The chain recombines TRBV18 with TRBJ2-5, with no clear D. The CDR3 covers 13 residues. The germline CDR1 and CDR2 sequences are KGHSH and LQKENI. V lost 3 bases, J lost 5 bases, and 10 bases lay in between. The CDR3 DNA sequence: TGTGCCAGCTCACCTCCTTCCTCGGAGACCCAGTACTTC. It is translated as CASSPPSSETQYF.

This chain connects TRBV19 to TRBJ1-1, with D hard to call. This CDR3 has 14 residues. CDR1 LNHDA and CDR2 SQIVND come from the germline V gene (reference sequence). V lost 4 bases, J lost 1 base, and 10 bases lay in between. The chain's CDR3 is CASSNEITNTEAFF. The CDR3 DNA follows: TGTGCCAGTAGTAACGAGATAACGAACACTGAAGCTTTCTTT.

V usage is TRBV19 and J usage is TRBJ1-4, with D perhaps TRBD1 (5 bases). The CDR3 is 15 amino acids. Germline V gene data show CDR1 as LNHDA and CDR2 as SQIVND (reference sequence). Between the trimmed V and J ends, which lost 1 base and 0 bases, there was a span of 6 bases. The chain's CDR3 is CASSIGQTTNEKLFF. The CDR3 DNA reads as TGTGCCAGTAGTATAGGACAGACAACTAATGAAAAACTGTTTTTT.

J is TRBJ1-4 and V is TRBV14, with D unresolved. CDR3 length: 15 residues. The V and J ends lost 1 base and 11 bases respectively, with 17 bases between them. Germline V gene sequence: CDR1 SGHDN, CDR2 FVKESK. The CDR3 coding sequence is TGTGCCAGCAGCCAAGTATCCCCTGGGAGGGTTAAACTGTTTTTT. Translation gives CASSQVSPGRVKLFF. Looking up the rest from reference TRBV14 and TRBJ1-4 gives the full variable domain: EAGVTQFPSHSVIEKGQTVTLRCDPISGHDNLYWYRRVMGKEIKFLLHFVKESKQDESGMPNNRFLAERTGGTYSTLKVQPAELEDSGVYFCASSQVSPGRVKLFFGSGTQLSVL.

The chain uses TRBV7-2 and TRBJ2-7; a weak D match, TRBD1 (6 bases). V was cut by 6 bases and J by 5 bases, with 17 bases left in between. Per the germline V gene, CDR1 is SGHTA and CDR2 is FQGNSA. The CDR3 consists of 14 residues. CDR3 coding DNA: TGTGCCAGCAGTCTTGACAGGTTTCGGGACGAGCAGTACTTC. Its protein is CASSLDRFRDEQYF.

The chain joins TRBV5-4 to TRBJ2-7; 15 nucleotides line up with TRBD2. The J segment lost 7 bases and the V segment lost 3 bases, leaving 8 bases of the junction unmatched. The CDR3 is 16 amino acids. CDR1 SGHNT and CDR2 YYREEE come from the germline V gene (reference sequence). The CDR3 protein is CASSSGLAGGPREQYF. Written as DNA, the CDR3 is TGTGCCAGCAGCTCGGGACTAGCGGGGGGACCTCGGGAGCAGTACTTC. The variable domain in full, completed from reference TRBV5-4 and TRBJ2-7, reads ETGVTQSPTHLIKTRGQQVTLRCSSQSGHNTVSWYQQALGQGPQFIFQYYREEENGRGNFPPRFSGLQFPNYSSELNVNALELDDSALYLCASSSGLAGGPREQYFGPGTRLTVT.

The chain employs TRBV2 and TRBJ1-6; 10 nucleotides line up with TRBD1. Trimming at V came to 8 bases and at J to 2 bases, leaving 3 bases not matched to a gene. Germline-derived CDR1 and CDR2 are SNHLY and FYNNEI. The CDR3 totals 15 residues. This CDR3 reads CASLGQGAYNSPLHF. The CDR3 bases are TGTGCCAGCCTAGGACAGGGGGCCTATAATTCACCCCTCCACTTT.

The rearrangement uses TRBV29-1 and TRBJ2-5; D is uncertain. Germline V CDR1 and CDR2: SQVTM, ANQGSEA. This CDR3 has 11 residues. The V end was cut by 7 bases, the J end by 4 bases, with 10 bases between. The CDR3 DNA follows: TGCAGCGGCGAGGTGGGAGAGACCCAGTACTTC. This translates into CSGEVGETQYF.

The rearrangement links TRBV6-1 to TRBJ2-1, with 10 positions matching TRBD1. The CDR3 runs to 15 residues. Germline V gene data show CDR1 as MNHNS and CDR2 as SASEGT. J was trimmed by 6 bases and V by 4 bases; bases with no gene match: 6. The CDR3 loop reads CASSAGQGSINEQFF. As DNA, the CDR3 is TGTGCCAGCAGTGCGGGACAGGGGTCGATCAATGAGCAGTTCTTC.

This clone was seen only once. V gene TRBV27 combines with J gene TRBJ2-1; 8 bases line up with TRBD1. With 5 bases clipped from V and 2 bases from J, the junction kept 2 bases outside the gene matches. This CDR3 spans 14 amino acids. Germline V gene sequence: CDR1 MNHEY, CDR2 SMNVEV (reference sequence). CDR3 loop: CASSTDRAYNEQFF. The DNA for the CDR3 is TGTGCCAGCAGTACGGACAGGGCCTACAATGAGCAGTTCTTC.

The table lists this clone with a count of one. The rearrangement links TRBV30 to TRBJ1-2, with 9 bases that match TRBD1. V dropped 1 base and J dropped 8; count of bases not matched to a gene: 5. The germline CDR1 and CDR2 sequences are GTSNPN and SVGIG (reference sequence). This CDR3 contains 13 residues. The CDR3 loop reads CAWSAGQGSGYTF. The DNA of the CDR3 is TGTGCCTGGAGTGCGGGACAGGGTTCCGGCTACACCTTC.

The CDR3 DNA is TGCGCCAGCAGCATATCCAGGGAAGACGAGCAGTACTTC. Protein: CASSISREDEQYF. The chain recombines TRBV5-1 with TRBJ2-7; TRBD1 is a possible D gene (5 bases). Trimming took off 4 bases at V and 5 bases at J, with 13 bases between the two ends. The germline V gene encodes CDR1 SGHRS and CDR2 YFSETQ. CDR3 length equals 13 residues.

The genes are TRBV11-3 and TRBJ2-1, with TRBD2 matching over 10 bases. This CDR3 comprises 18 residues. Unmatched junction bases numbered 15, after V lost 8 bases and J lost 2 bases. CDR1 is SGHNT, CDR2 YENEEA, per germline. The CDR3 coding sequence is TGTGCCAGCTCAAAGCGGGGGGGCTTTGGAGGGGCCTACAATGAGCAGTTCTTC. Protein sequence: CASSKRGGFGGAYNEQFF.

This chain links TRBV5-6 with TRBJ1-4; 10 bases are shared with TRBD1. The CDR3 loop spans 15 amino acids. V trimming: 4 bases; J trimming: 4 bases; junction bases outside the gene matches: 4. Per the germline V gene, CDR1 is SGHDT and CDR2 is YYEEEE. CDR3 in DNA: TGTGCCAGCAGCGGGACAGGGGCTGGTAATGAAAAACTGTTTTTT. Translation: CASSGTGAGNEKLFF.

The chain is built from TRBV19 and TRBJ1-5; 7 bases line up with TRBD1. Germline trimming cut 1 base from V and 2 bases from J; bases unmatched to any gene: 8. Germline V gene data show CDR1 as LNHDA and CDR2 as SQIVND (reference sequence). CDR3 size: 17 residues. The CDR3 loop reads CASSIANTGVGNQPQHF. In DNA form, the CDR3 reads TGTGCCAGTAGTATAGCTAATACAGGGGTCGGCAATCAGCCCCAGCATTTT.

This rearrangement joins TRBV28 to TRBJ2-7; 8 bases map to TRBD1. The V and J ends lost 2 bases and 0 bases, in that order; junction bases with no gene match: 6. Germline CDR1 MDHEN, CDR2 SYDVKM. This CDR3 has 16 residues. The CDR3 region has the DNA TGTGCCAGCAGTTTACCTGGACAGGGACGCTCCTACGAGCAGTACTTC. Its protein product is CASSLPGQGRSYEQYF. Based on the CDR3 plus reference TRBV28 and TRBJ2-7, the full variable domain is DVKVTQSSRYLVKRTGEKVFLECVQDMDHENMFWYRQDPGLGLRLIYFSYDVKMKEKGDIPEGYSVSREKKERFSLILESASTNQTSMYLCASSLPGQGRSYEQYFGPGTRLTVT.

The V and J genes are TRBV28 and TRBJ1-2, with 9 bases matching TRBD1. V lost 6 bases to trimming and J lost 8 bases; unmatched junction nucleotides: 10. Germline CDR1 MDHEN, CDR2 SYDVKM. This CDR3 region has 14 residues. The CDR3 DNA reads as TGTGCCAGCAGCTCTCCTACAGGGGGCTGGGGCTACACCTTC. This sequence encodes CASSSPTGGWGYTF.

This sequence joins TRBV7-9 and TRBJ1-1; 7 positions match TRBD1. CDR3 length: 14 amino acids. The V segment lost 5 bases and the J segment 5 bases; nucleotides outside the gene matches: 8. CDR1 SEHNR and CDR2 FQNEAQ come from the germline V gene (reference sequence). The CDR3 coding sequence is TGTGCCAGCAGCGGCCAGGGGGATTTGACTGAAGCTTTCTTT. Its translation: CASSGQGDLTEAFF.

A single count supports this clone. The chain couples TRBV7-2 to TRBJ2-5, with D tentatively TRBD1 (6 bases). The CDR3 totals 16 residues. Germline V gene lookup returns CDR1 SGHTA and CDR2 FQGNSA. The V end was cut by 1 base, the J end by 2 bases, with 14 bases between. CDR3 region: CASSLETGWGQETQYF. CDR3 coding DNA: TGTGCCAGCAGCTTAGAAACAGGGTGGGGGCAAGAGACCCAGTACTTC.

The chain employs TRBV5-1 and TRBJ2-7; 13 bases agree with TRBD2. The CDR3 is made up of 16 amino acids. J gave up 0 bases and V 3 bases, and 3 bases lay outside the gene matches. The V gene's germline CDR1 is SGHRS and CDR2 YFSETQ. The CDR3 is CASSWGLAGSSYEQYF. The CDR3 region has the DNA TGCGCCAGCAGCTGGGGACTAGCGGGAAGCTCCTACGAGCAGTACTTC.

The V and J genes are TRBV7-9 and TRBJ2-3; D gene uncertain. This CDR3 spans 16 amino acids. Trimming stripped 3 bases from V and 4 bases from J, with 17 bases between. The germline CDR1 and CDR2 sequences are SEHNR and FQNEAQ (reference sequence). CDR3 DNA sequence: TGTGCCAGCAGCTTTAACAGAGACCCCCATCCAGATACGCAGTATTTT. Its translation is CASSFNRDPHPDTQYF.

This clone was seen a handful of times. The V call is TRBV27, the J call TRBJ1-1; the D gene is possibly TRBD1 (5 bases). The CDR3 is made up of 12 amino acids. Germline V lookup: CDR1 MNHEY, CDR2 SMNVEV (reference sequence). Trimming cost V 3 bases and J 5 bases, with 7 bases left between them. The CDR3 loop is CASSFTGTEAFF. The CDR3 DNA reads TGTGCCAGCAGTTTCACAGGTACTGAAGCTTTCTTT.

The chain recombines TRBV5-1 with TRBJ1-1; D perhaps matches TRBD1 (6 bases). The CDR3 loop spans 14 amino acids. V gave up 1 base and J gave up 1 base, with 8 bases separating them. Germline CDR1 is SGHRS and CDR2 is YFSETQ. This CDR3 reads CASSLQGTNTEAFF. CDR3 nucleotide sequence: TGCGCCAGCAGCTTGCAGGGGACGAACACTGAAGCTTTCTTT.

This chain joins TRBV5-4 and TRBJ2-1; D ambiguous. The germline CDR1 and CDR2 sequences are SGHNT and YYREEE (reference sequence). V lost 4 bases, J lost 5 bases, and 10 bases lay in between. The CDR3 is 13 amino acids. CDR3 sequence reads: CASSRNRNNEQFF. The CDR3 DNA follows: TGTGCCAGCAGCCGGAACAGAAACAATGAGCAGTTCTTC.